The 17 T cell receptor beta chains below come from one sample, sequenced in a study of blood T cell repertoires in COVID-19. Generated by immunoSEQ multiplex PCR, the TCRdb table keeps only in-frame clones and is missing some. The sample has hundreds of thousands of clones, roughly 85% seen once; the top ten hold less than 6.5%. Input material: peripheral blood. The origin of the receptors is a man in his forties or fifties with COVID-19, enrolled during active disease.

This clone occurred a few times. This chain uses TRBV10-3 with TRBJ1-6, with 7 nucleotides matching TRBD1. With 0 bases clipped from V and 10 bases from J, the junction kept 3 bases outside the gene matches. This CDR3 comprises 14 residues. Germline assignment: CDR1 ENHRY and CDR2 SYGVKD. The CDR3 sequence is CAISESTGVSPLHF. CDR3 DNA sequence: TGTGCCATCAGTGAGTCAACAGGGGTGTCACCCCTCCACTTT.

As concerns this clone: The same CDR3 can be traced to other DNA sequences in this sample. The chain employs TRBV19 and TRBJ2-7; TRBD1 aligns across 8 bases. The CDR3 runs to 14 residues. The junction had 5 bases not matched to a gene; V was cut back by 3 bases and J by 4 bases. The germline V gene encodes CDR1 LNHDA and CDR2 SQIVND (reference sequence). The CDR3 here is CASSIGQGAYEQYF. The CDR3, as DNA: TGTGCCAGTAGTATTGGTCAGGGGGCGTACGAGCAGTACTTC.

This CDR3 reads CATSRASRGDTQYF. The CDR3 bases are TGTGCCACCAGCAGAGCTTCCCGGGGAGATACGCAGTATTTT. The V and J genes are TRBV15 and TRBJ2-3; D might be TRBD2 (5 bases). Germline V gene lookup returns CDR1 LNHNV and CDR2 YYDKDF (reference sequence). This CDR3 comprises 14 residues. The V end was cut by 1 base, the J end by 5 bases, with 10 bases between.

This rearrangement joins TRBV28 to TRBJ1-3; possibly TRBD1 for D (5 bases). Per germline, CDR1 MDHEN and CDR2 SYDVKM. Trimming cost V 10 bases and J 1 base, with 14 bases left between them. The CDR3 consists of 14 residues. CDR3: CATHAGGSGNTIYF. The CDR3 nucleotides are TGTGCCACCCATGCGGGGGGGTCTGGAAACACCATATATTTT.

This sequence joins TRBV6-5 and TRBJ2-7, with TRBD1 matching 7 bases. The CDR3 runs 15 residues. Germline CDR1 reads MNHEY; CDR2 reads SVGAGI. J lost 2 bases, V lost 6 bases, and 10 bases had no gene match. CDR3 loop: CASSGLTGKAYEQYF. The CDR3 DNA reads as TGTGCCAGCAGCGGGTTGACAGGGAAAGCCTACGAGCAGTACTTC.

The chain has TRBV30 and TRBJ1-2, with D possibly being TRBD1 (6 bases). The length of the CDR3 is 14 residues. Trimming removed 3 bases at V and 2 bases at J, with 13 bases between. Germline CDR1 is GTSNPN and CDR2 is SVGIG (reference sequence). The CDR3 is CAWRYNRANYGYTF. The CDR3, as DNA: TGTGCCTGGAGATATAACAGGGCAAACTATGGCTACACCTTC.

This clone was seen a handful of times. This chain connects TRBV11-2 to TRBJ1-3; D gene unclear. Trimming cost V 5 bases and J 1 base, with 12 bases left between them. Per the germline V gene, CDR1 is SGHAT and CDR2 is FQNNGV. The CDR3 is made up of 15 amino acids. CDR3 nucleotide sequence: TGTGCCAGCAGCCTTACCAGAATATCTGGAAACACCATATATTTT. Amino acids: CASSLTRISGNTIYF.

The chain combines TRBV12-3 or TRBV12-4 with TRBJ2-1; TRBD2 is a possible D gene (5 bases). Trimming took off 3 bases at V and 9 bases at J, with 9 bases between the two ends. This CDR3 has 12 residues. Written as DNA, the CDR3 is TGTGCCAGCAGTTTCGGCGGGTCTGAGCAGTTCTTC. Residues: CASSFGGSEQFF.

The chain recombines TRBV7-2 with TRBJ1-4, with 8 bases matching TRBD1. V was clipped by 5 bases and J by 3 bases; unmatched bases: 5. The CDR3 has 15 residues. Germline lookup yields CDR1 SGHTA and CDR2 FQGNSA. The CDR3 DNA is TGTGCCAGCAGCGCGCAGGGGGCCCCTAATGAAAAACTGTTTTTT. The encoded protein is CASSAQGAPNEKLFF.

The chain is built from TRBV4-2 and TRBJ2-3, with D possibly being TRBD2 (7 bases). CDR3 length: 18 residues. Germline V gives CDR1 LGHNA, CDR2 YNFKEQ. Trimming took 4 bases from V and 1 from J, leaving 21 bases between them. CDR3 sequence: CASSPSLFGGHGTDTQYF. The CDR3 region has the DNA TGTGCCAGCAGCCCATCTCTATTCGGGGGGCATGGCACAGATACGCAGTATTTT.

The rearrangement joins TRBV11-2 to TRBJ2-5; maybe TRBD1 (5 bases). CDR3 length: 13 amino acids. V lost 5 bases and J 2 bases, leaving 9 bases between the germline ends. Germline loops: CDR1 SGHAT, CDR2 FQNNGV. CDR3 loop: CASSPDSQETQYF. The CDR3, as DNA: TGTGCCAGCAGCCCCGACAGTCAAGAGACCCAGTACTTC.

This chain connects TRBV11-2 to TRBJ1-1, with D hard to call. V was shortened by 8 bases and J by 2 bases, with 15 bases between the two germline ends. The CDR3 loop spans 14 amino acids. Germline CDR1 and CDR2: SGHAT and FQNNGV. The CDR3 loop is CASGIGGPNTEAFF. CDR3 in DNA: TGTGCCAGCGGGATCGGAGGACCCAACACTGAAGCTTTCTTT.

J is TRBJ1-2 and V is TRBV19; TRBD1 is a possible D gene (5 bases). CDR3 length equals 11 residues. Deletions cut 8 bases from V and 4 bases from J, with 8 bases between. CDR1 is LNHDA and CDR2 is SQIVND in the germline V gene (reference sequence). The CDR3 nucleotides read TGTGCCAGTGACAGCCGCTATGGCTACACCTTC. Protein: CASDSRYGYTF.

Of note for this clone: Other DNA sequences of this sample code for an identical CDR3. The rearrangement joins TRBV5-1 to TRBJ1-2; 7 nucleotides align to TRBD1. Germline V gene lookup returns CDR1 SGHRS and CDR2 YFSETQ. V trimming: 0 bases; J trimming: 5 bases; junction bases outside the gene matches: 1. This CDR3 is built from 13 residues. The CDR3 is CASSLEQGYGYTF. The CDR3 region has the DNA TGCGCCAGCAGCTTGGAACAGGGGTATGGCTACACCTTC.

The CDR3 protein is CASSSGLYTQYF. In nucleotides, the CDR3 is TGTGCCAGCAGTTCGGGACTCTATACGCAGTATTTT. The gene calls are TRBV27 and TRBJ2-3; D perhaps matches TRBD2 (6 bases). Germline CDR1 and CDR2: MNHEY and SMNVEV (reference sequence). The V gene lost 4 bases and the J gene lost 7 bases, with 9 bases spanning the gap. The CDR3 has 12 residues.

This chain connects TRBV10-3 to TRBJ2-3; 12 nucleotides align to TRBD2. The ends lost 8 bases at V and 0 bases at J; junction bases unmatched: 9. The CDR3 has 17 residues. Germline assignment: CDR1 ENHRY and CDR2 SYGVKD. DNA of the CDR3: TGTGCCATCGGGAGTCTAGCGGGGGGGACTAGCACAGATACGCAGTATTTT. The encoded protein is CAIGSLAGGTSTDTQYF.

CDR3 in DNA: TGTGCCAGTACCCTGGACAGGGGATATAATCAGCCCCAGCATTTT. Translating it yields CASTLDRGYNQPQHF. The rearrangement joins TRBV19 to TRBJ1-5; 9 nucleotides align to TRBD1. Germline trimming cut 7 bases from V and 4 bases from J; bases unmatched to any gene: 8. Germline V gene lookup returns CDR1 LNHDA and CDR2 SQIVND (reference sequence). CDR3 size: 15 residues. Combining the CDR3 with reference TRBV19 and TRBJ1-5 gives the whole variable domain DGGITQSPKYLFRKEGQNVTLSCEQNLNHDAMYWYRQDPGQGLRLIYYSQIVNDFQKGDIAEGYSVSREKKESFPLTVTSAQKNPTAFYLCASTLDRGYNQPQHFGDGTRLSIL.